Listed here are 22 T cell receptor beta chains from one sample, sequenced in a study of blood T cell repertoires in COVID-19 (TCRdb year 2020). Libraries were made using the immunoSEQ multiplex PCR assay. Drawn from immuneACCESS, this table holds only the in-frame rearrangements with V and J called that TCRdb kept. Clones are partly lost; checked studies trace under half to an unresolved V gene and leave the rest unexplained. The sample contains about 160,000 clones, around nine tenths of them found a single time. The ten largest account for 6.5% to 8% of the sample. Material for sequencing was PBMCs or T cells enriched from blood (not recorded which). Receptors were obtained from a woman in her 50s who had recovered from COVID-19.

The V and J genes are TRBV18 and TRBJ1-5, with D maybe TRBD1 (6 bases). The CDR3 totals 14 residues. V dropped 5 bases and J dropped 5 bases, with 13 bases sitting between them. CDR1 is KGHSH and CDR2 is LQKENI in the germline V gene. This CDR3 is CASSAASGDQPQHF. DNA of the CDR3: TGTGCCAGCTCAGCAGCGTCAGGGGATCAGCCCCAGCATTTT.

The table lists this clone with a few counts. The chain has TRBV30 and TRBJ1-1; 11 nucleotides line up with TRBD1. The germline V gene encodes CDR1 GTSNPN and CDR2 SVGIG (reference sequence). V was clipped by 4 bases and J by 3 bases; unmatched bases: 13. CDR3 length: 17 residues. The CDR3 DNA reads as TGTGCCTGGACCCTGAGGACAGGGGGCGTGGAGGACACTGAAGCTTTCTTT. It specifies CAWTLRTGGVEDTEAFF.

The chain links TRBV9 to TRBJ2-2; 9 positions match TRBD1. The germline V gene encodes CDR1 SGDLS and CDR2 YYNGEE. The CDR3 loop spans 16 amino acids. J was trimmed by 0 bases and V by 4 bases; bases with no gene match: 4. The CDR3 nucleotides read TGTGCCAGCAGCACCCGACAGGGGGCGAACACCGGGGAGCTGTTTTTT. Translated, it gives CASSTRQGANTGELFF.

Details on this clone: One junction end does not reproduce the germline sequence, and a read error may be involved. This chain joins TRBV19 and TRBJ1-5; D not certain. This CDR3 region has 15 residues. Germline values: CDR1 LNHDA, CDR2 SQIVND (reference sequence). The CDR3 spells CASSIEGHSNQPQHF. For the CDR3, the DNA is TGTGCCAGTAGTATAGAGGGCCACAGCAACCAGCCCCAGCATTTT. The complete variable domain, with remaining parts taken from reference TRBV19 and TRBJ1-5, reads DGGITQSPKYLFRKEGQNVTLSCEQNLNHDAMYWYRQDPGQGLRLIYYSQIVNDFQKGDIAEGYSVSREKKESFPLTVTSAQKNPTAFYLCASSIEGHSNQPQHFGDGTRLSIL.

The chain is built from TRBV5-1 and TRBJ1-1; D may be TRBD1 (5 bases). Between the trimmed V and J ends, which lost 1 base and 5 bases, there was a span of 15 bases. CDR1 is SGHRS, CDR2 YFSETQ, per germline. The CDR3 extends over 15 amino acids. Written as DNA, the CDR3 is TGCGCCAGCAGCTTGTTGCGGGGCTCAAGTACTGAAGCTTTCTTT. This sequence encodes CASSLLRGSSTEAFF.

The chain links TRBV4-3 to TRBJ2-3; 10 bases match TRBD2. Germline V CDR1 and CDR2: LGHNA, YSLEER. J was trimmed by 3 bases and V by 1 base; bases with no gene match: 7. This CDR3 comprises 17 residues. This CDR3 is CASSQGTAGGLTDTQYF. CDR3 coding DNA: TGCGCCAGCAGCCAAGGGACAGCGGGGGGGCTGACAGATACGCAGTATTTT.

A few counts support this clone. The rearrangement joins TRBV6-2 or TRBV6-3 to TRBJ1-3; the D gene is possibly TRBD1 (5 bases). This CDR3 contains 13 residues. Deletions cut 4 bases from V and 5 bases from J, with 9 bases between. CDR1 is MNHEY, CDR2 SVGEGT, per germline. The CDR3 loop reads CASSLEGRNTIYF. The CDR3 DNA sequence: TGTGCCAGCAGTTTGGAGGGGCGAAACACCATATATTTT.

The rearrangement joins TRBV7-6 to TRBJ1-1; maybe TRBD1 (6 bases). Trimming took off 4 bases at V and 4 bases at J, with 19 bases between the two ends. Looked up from germline, CDR1 is SGHVS and CDR2 is FNYEAQ. There are 16 residues in the CDR3. The CDR3 loop is CASSSHWQGLGTEAFF. For the CDR3, the DNA is TGTGCCAGCAGCTCCCATTGGCAGGGGTTAGGCACTGAAGCTTTCTTT.

This clone turned up a few times. The gene calls are TRBV30 and TRBJ2-5, with 9 bases lining up with TRBD2. The J segment lost 5 bases and the V segment lost 1 base, leaving 5 bases of the junction unmatched. Germline loops: CDR1 GTSNPN, CDR2 SVGIG (reference sequence). CDR3 length: 14 amino acids. CDR3 residues: CAWSGGGGDETQYF. The CDR3 region has the DNA TGTGCCTGGAGTGGCGGGGGGGGCGATGAGACCCAGTACTTC.

Turning to this clone: In the same sample, other DNA sequences code for this CDR3. V and J are TRBV9 and TRBJ1-2; D may be TRBD1 (5 bases). The germline V gene encodes CDR1 SGDLS and CDR2 YYNGEE. Deletions cut 4 bases from V and 5 bases from J, with 9 bases between. The length of the CDR3 is 12 residues. The CDR3 nucleotides read TGTGCCAGCAGCAGTCAGGGATATGGCTACACCTTC. This codes for CASSSQGYGYTF.

This clone was observed a handful of times. This chain links TRBV19 with TRBJ1-2; 8 nucleotides line up with TRBD1. Germline V CDR1 and CDR2: LNHDA, SQIVND (reference sequence). Losses at the gene ends were 3 bases for V and 7 bases for J; bases not matched to a gene: 10. The CDR3 covers 15 residues. In nucleotides, the CDR3 is TGTGCCAGTAGTATGCTTCTAGGACAGGGTTCTGGCTACACCTTC. Protein product: CASSMLLGQGSGYTF.

The genes are TRBV7-2 and TRBJ1-1; no clear D. Germline V gene sequence: CDR1 SGHTA, CDR2 FQGNSA. The CDR3 totals 14 residues. V shed 4 bases and J shed 0 bases, with 9 bases lying between them. CDR3 sequence (DNA): TGTGCCAGCAGCTCAGGACTGATGAACACTGAAGCTTTCTTT. Its translation is CASSSGLMNTEAFF.

The chain's CDR3 is CASSLGTDETQYF. Written as DNA, the CDR3 is TGTGCCAGCAGCCTTGGGACAGACGAGACCCAGTACTTC. The chain carries TRBV7-2 and TRBJ2-5; 7 nucleotides agree with TRBD1. Germline V gene data show CDR1 as SGHTA and CDR2 as FQGNSA. V shed 5 bases and J 5 bases; nucleotides not matched to a gene: 5. The CDR3 contains 13 residues.

The chain links TRBV10-3 to TRBJ1-5, with 9 bases identical to TRBD1. Trimming cost V 0 bases and J 4 bases; bases outside gene matches: 1. The CDR3 runs to 15 residues. Germline-derived CDR1 and CDR2 are ENHRY and SYGVKD. The CDR3 spells CAISESDRGNQPQHF. DNA of the CDR3: TGTGCCATCAGTGAGTCTGACAGGGGGAATCAGCCCCAGCATTTT.

The chain joins TRBV6-6 to TRBJ1-5; D may be TRBD1 (5 bases). The germline V gene encodes CDR1 MNHNY and CDR2 SVGAGI (reference sequence). Deletions cut 6 bases from V and 0 bases from J, with 12 bases between. This CDR3 has 15 amino acids. The CDR3 sequence: CASRPQGISNQPQHF. As DNA, the CDR3 is TGTGCCAGCAGACCTCAGGGTATTAGCAATCAGCCCCAGCATTTT.

This chain connects TRBV9 to TRBJ2-3, with 8 bases fitting TRBD1. The CDR3 is 14 residues long. Germline assignment: CDR1 SGDLS and CDR2 YYNGEE. Germline trimming cut 3 bases from V and 3 bases from J; bases unmatched to any gene: 3. CDR3 loop: CASSEDRGTDTQYF. The DNA of the CDR3 is TGTGCCAGCAGCGAAGACAGGGGTACAGATACGCAGTATTTT.

The rearrangement uses TRBV2 and TRBJ1-5; D is undetermined. The germline gives CDR1 SNHLY, CDR2 FYNNEI. This CDR3 is built from 11 residues. V gave up 10 bases and J gave up 3 bases, with 7 bases separating them. The DNA of the CDR3 is TGTGCCATCGGTACCAATCAGCCCCAGCATTTT. Amino acid sequence: CAIGTNQPQHF.

The chain employs TRBV7-8 and TRBJ1-5; D might be TRBD1 (5 bases). CDR3 size: 14 residues. Trimming left V 4 bases short and J 1 base short, with 8 bases between. Germline values: CDR1 SGHVS, CDR2 FQNEAQ. The CDR3 loop reads CASSSQGSNQPQHF. Written as DNA, the CDR3 is TGTGCCAGCAGCTCTCAGGGCAGCAATCAGCCCCAGCATTTT.

This sequence joins TRBV19 and TRBJ2-1, with D possibly being TRBD1 (7 bases). CDR3 length: 17 amino acids. CDR1 and CDR2 from the germline V gene are LNHDA and SQIVND (reference sequence). With 4 bases removed from V and 1 base from J, the gap between germline ends came to 17 bases. CDR3 amino acids: CASSNRAGQISYNEQFF. The CDR3 DNA reads as TGTGCCAGTAGTAACCGTGCGGGACAGATTTCCTACAATGAGCAGTTCTTC. The entire variable domain, with the rest obtained from reference TRBV19 and TRBJ2-1, is as follows: DGGITQSPKYLFRKEGQNVTLSCEQNLNHDAMYWYRQDPGQGLRLIYYSQIVNDFQKGDIAEGYSVSREKKESFPLTVTSAQKNPTAFYLCASSNRAGQISYNEQFFGPGTRLTVL.

The V and J genes are TRBV7-2 and TRBJ2-1; 10 nucleotides agree with TRBD2. V shed 3 bases, J shed 9 bases, and the junction held 5 bases outside the gene matches. Per the germline V gene, CDR1 is SGHTA and CDR2 is FQGNSA. The CDR3 sequence is 14 residues long. The CDR3 spells CASSFSGGAPEQFF. CDR3 nucleotides: TGTGCCAGCAGCTTCAGCGGGGGGGCCCCTGAGCAGTTCTTC.

The rearrangement joins TRBV2 to TRBJ1-4; tentative D call: TRBD1 (6 bases). Between the trimmed V and J ends, which lost 7 bases and 8 bases, there was a span of 17 bases. Germline CDR1 reads SNHLY; CDR2 reads FYNNEI. CDR3 length equals 14 residues. The DNA for the CDR3 is TGTGCCAGCACCGGGGACAACCTCCTGGAAAAACTGTTTTTT. It translates to CASTGDNLLEKLFF.

J is TRBJ1-3 and V is TRBV7-2, with 8 bases fitting TRBD1. CDR3 length: 14 amino acids. V shed 5 bases and J 2 bases; nucleotides not matched to a gene: 2. Germline CDR1 is SGHTA and CDR2 is FQGNSA. The CDR3 bases are TGTGCCAGCAGCCTGGACAGGGCTGGAAACACCATATATTTT. This sequence encodes CASSLDRAGNTIYF.